This T cell receptor (beta chain) was captured by sequencing in a study of OX40 agonist ivuxolimab in advanced cancers. About the research overall: The study reported partial responses in three patients: one hepatocellular carcinoma, two cutaneous melanoma.

Profiled with immunoSEQ multiplex PCR; TCRdb holds only in-frame clones, not every one. Of tens of thousands of clones detected, about 86% appear once; the ten largest clones hold more than 6%. Deletions cut 5 bases from V and 7 bases from J, with 12 bases between. Germline V gene sequence: CDR1 SGHVS, CDR2 FQNEAQ. The CDR3 runs to 14 residues. The genes are TRBV7-8 and TRBJ1-6; tentatively, D is TRBD1 (6 bases). The TCR originated in an adult with an advanced solid tumor such as melanoma, head and neck, liver or kidney cancer. The material was CD4+ or CD8+ T cells sorted from blood, obtained in a trial of the OX40 agonist ivuxolimab. CDR3: CASSRRQENSPLHF. In DNA form, the CDR3 reads TGTGCCAGCAGCCGGAGACAGGAGAATTCACCCCTCCACTTT.